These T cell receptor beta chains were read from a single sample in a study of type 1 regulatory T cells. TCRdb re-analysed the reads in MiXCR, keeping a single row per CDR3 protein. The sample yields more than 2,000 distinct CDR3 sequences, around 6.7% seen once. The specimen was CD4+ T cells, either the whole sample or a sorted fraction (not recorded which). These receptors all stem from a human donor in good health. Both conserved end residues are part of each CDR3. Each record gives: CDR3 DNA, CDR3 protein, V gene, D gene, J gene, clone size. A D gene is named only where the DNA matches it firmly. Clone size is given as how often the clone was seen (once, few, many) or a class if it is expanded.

TGTGCCAGCAGTGTTGGACAAATCTCCTACAATGAGCAGTTCTTC CASSVGQISYNEQFF TRBV25-1 - TRBJ2-1 medium-sized
TGTGCCAGCAGCCTCAGGACAGGGGGAGCTTTCTTT CASSLRTGGAFF TRBV7-2 TRBD1 TRBJ1-1 medium-sized
TGTGCCAGCAGCTTAGTGGTGGGAGATACGCAGTATTTT CASSLVVGDTQYF TRBV11-2 - TRBJ2-3 medium-sized
TGTGCCAGCAGCTTAGAAGCGGGGGGGTACAATGAGCAGTTCTTC CASSLEAGGYNEQFF TRBV11-3 TRBD2 TRBJ2-1 medium-sized
TGCGCCAGCAGCTTGTCCGGGGTTGAGCAGTTCTTC CASSLSGVEQFF TRBV5-1 - TRBJ2-1 medium-sized
TGTGCCAGCAGCTCGACAGGGGGCAGCTACAATGAGCAGTTCTTC CASSSTGGSYNEQFF TRBV2 TRBD1 TRBJ2-1 medium-sized
TGTGCCAGCAGTCCTCTAGCGGACTACAATGAGCAGTTCTTC CASSPLADYNEQFF TRBV6-2/TRBV6-3 TRBD2 TRBJ2-1 medium-sized
TGTGCCAGCTCACCACCGGGGGGTCTGGACGAGCAGTACTTC CASSPPGGLDEQYF TRBV18 - TRBJ2-7 medium-sized
TGCAGTGCTCCCCCCAGCGGGGGGGTTCGGGAGACCCAGTACTTC CSAPPSGGVRETQYF TRBV20-1 TRBD2 TRBJ2-5 medium-sized
TGCGCCAGCAGTGTAAATCCTGGCAATGAGCAGTTCTTC CASSVNPGNEQFF TRBV10-1 - TRBJ2-1 medium-sized
TGTGCCAGCAGGGCTGACCGGGACAGGACCTACGAGCAGTACTTC CASRADRDRTYEQYF TRBV6-2/TRBV6-3 TRBD1 TRBJ2-7 large
TGTGCCAGCAGCCTACGGGTTTCCTACGAGCAGTACTTC CASSLRVSYEQYF TRBV11-3 - TRBJ2-7 medium-sized
TGTGCCAGCAAGTTACCCCAGGGGGCCGGAGATACGCAGTATTTT CASKLPQGAGDTQYF TRBV28 TRBD1 TRBJ2-3 medium-sized
TGTGCCAGCAGCTCTCCCCGGATTACGGCCAACGTCCTGACTTTC CASSSPRITANVLTF TRBV11-2 - TRBJ2-6 medium-sized
TGTGCCAGCTTAGGGGTTGCGCGGGGGAGGGAAGAAGCTTTCTTT CASLGVARGREEAFF TRBV28 - TRBJ1-1 medium-sized
TGTGCCAGCGCTCATGGCCGTACGAGGGGCGCAGGGAACACTGAAGCTTTCTTT CASAHGRTRGAGNTEAFF TRBV7-2 - TRBJ1-1 medium-sized
TGCAGTGCTAGTGTTCCGACGATGAACACTGAAGCTTTCTTT CSASVPTMNTEAFF TRBV20-1 - TRBJ1-1 large
TGCAGTGCTAGCGGGGGACAGGCTTCGGAGGGTGGCACTGAAGCTTTCTTT CSASGGQASEGGTEAFF TRBV20-1 TRBD1 TRBJ1-1 medium-sized
TGCGCCAGCAGTGAGTACCCTAGGGGGAACGAGCAGTACTTC CASSEYPRGNEQYF TRBV10-2 - TRBJ2-7 medium-sized
TGCAGTGCTTCAGGGGCCCGAGTCACCGGGGAGCTGTTTTTT CSASGARVTGELFF TRBV20-1 - TRBJ2-2 medium-sized
TGCAGTGCTAGTCAGACCGCCGGGGTCCATGGCTACACCTTC CSASQTAGVHGYTF TRBV20-1 - TRBJ1-2 medium-sized
TGTGCCAGCTCAAGAGCGGGGGCCGAGGGAGAGACCCAGTACTTC CASSRAGAEGETQYF TRBV18 TRBD2 TRBJ2-5 medium-sized
TGTGCCAGCAGTCCACGGGTCCTTGGGCAGGGGGGAGGTACCGGGGAGCTGTTTTTT CASSPRVLGQGGGTGELFF TRBV12-3/TRBV12-4 - TRBJ2-2 medium-sized
TGTGCCAGCAGAATCCAGAATGAGCAGTTCTTC CASRIQNEQFF TRBV27 - TRBJ2-1 medium-sized
TGTGCTAGCAGCGCCTCAGGCACAGATACGCAGTATTTT CASSASGTDTQYF TRBV7-7 - TRBJ2-3 medium-sized
TGTGCCACCAGCAGAGGGGACAGTCGAAATCAGCCCCAGCATTTT CATSRGDSRNQPQHF TRBV15 TRBD1 TRBJ1-5 medium-sized
TGTGCCAGCAGCTTAGAACGGCAGGGCTACGAGCAGTACTTC CASSLERQGYEQYF TRBV7-2 - TRBJ2-7 medium-sized
TGTGCCAGCAGCTTAAAGGGAGAGACCCAGTACTTC CASSLKGETQYF TRBV7-9 - TRBJ2-5 medium-sized
TGTGCCAGCAGCAGGACCGACGCCTCCTACGAGCAGTACTTC CASSRTDASYEQYF TRBV5-5 - TRBJ2-7 medium-sized
TGCGCCAGCAGCTTGGAAAGCGGGGGGAGAGAGACCCAGTACTTC CASSLESGGRETQYF TRBV5-1 TRBD2 TRBJ2-5 medium-sized
TGCAGTGCTGGCCCCCTTGGAAGGGCGGGAGGGCGAGGTACTCAGCCCCAGCATTTT CSAGPLGRAGGRGTQPQHF TRBV20-1 - TRBJ1-5 medium-sized
TGCAGCTTCAGCCCCGCTGGGTACAGGGCGGCTGGTACGCAGTATTTT CSFSPAGYRAAGTQYF TRBV29-1 - TRBJ2-3 medium-sized
TGTGCCGCCAAAGGGGCCGCAACTAATGAAAAACTGTTTTTT CAAKGAATNEKLFF TRBV6-2/TRBV6-3 - TRBJ1-4 medium-sized
TGCAGTGCCAGAGGGGTCCGGGTTGAAGGCTACACCTTC CSARGVRVEGYTF TRBV20-1 - TRBJ1-2 medium-sized
TGTGCCAGCAGCTTATTGGACAGGGCCTTAGATACGCAGTATTTT CASSLLDRALDTQYF TRBV7-2 TRBD1 TRBJ2-3 medium-sized
TGCAGTGTCCGGGGCCCCCAAGAGACCCAGTACTTC CSVRGPQETQYF TRBV20-1 - TRBJ2-5 medium-sized
TGCAGTACACCATCCCCCGGGGGCAATGAGCAGTTCTTC CSTPSPGGNEQFF TRBV20-1 - TRBJ2-1 medium-sized
TGTGCCAGCTCACCCCAGGGGGGCGGCCGATCCTACGAGCAGTACTTC CASSPQGGGRSYEQYF TRBV18 - TRBJ2-7 medium-sized
TGCGCCAGCAGCCAAGATCCCAACCTAGCGGGGGGCCAAGAGACCCAGTACTTC CASSQDPNLAGGQETQYF TRBV4-1 TRBD2 TRBJ2-5 medium-sized
TGTGCCAGCAGTCCGGGGACAGGGCCCTATGGCTACACCTTC CASSPGTGPYGYTF TRBV12-3/TRBV12-4 TRBD1 TRBJ1-2 medium-sized
TGCAGCGTTGTAATTCGGGGTTCTAACACCTTC CSVVIRGSNTF TRBV29-1 - TRBJ1-2 medium-sized
TGTGCCATCTCCGGGGGAAACACCGGGGAGCTGTTTTTT CAISGGNTGELFF TRBV10-3 - TRBJ2-2 medium-sized
TGCAGTGCTAGTGGGACAGCCGGCTCCTACAATGAGCAGTTCTTC CSASGTAGSYNEQFF TRBV20-1 TRBD1 TRBJ2-1 medium-sized
TGCGCCAGCAGCTTGCTTGGAGGGACGAACACCGGGGAGCTGTTTTTT CASSLLGGTNTGELFF TRBV5-1 - TRBJ2-2 medium-sized
TGTGCCAGCACCGTAAGCGGGGGGGCGCAGACCGGGGAGCTGTTTTTT CASTVSGGAQTGELFF TRBV3-1 TRBD2 TRBJ2-2 medium-sized
TGCAGTGCTACGCAGGGAGCCGGGGAGTATTTT CSATQGAGEYF TRBV20-1 - TRBJ2-3 medium-sized
TGCAGCGTTGTCCAAGGGCAGGGGGCCAACGAGCAGTACTTC CSVVQGQGANEQYF TRBV29-1 TRBD1 TRBJ2-7 medium-sized
TGTGCCAGCAGCAACAACAGGGGGCAAGGAGAGACCCAGTACTTC CASSNNRGQGETQYF TRBV11-3 TRBD1 TRBJ2-5 medium-sized
TGTGCCAGCAGCGGGACCCAGGTTGGCACGCAGTATTTT CASSGTQVGTQYF TRBV5-6 - TRBJ2-3 medium-sized
TGCAGTGCTAGCGGGGGGGCCCATGAGCAGTTCTTC CSASGGAHEQFF TRBV20-1 TRBD2 TRBJ2-1 medium-sized
TGTGCCAGTAAAGACCAAAGGACAGGGCCGGTTTCGGGCTACACCTTC CASKDQRTGPVSGYTF TRBV19 TRBD1 TRBJ1-2 medium-sized
TGTGCCAGCAGTAGTGCGGGTTCCTACGAGCAGTACTTC CASSSAGSYEQYF TRBV2 - TRBJ2-7 medium-sized
TGCGCCAGCAGCCCCGCGTGGACAGTTAATTCACCCCTCCACTTT CASSPAWTVNSPLHF TRBV4-3 - TRBJ1-6 medium-sized
TGCAGTGCTCAACAGGGGAAGTCTGGAAACACCATATATTTT CSAQQGKSGNTIYF TRBV20-1 TRBD1 TRBJ1-3 medium-sized
TGTGCCAGCAGTTTGTCCCAGACAGGGGGAACCGGGGAGCTGTTTTTT CASSLSQTGGTGELFF TRBV28 TRBD1 TRBJ2-2 medium-sized
TGCAGTGCCCTGGACAGGGGCGACGTTCGGTACTTC CSALDRGDVRYF TRBV20-1 TRBD1 TRBJ2-4 large
TGTGCCAGTAGTCGGTACAGCTCTGGGGCCAACGTCCTGACTTTC CASSRYSSGANVLTF TRBV19 - TRBJ2-6 medium-sized
TGCAGTGCTAGAGGCGCTAGCGGGACCTACAATGAGCAGTTCTTC CSARGASGTYNEQFF TRBV20-1 TRBD2 TRBJ2-1 medium-sized
TGCAGCGTCCACCAGGGGGGAGATACGCAGTATTTT CSVHQGGDTQYF TRBV29-1 - TRBJ2-3 medium-sized
TGTGCCAGCTCACCACGGGCAGGGAAGAAGGGTGAGCAGTTCTTC CASSPRAGKKGEQFF TRBV18 - TRBJ2-1 medium-sized